The 19 T cell receptor beta chains presented below share a single source sample, sequenced in a study of blood T cell repertoires in COVID-19. Libraries were prepared by immunoSEQ multiplex PCR; TCRdb keeps only in-frame clonotypes and omits some of them. The sample consists of 100,000 to 150,000 clones, approximately 90% of them appearing once. Sequenced material: peripheral blood. These receptors originate from a woman aged 80 or over with acute or convalescent COVID-19.

The sample holds a few counts of this clone. The chain has TRBV4-3 and TRBJ2-1; 7 bases match TRBD2. Germline V lookup: CDR1 LGHNA, CDR2 YSLEER. Trimming cost V 4 bases and J 7 bases; bases outside gene matches: 7. The CDR3 totals 14 residues. The CDR3 coding sequence is TGCGCCAGCAGCCCACATCAGCGGGGAAATGAGCAGTTCTTC. Its protein product is CASSPHQRGNEQFF.

This clone showed up just a few times. The rearrangement uses TRBV28 and TRBJ2-2; 7 positions agree with TRBD2. Germline assignment: CDR1 MDHEN and CDR2 SYDVKM. The junction had 3 bases not matched to a gene; V was cut back by 6 bases and J by 5 bases. This CDR3 has 13 amino acids. CDR3 protein: CASRDGGTGELFF. The CDR3 DNA is TGTGCCAGCAGGGACGGGGGGACCGGGGAGCTGTTTTTT.

This clone was found a few times. The chain combines TRBV6-5 with TRBJ1-6, with 10 bases fitting TRBD1. Unmatched junction bases numbered 7, after V lost 7 bases and J lost 7 bases. CDR1 MNHEY and CDR2 SVGAGI come from the germline V gene. There are 15 residues in the CDR3. The chain's CDR3 is CASTRDRGRNSPLHF. The DNA of the CDR3 is TGTGCCAGCACCAGGGACAGGGGAAGGAATTCACCCCTCCACTTT.

This clone occurred a few times. Here the CDR3 DNA reads TGTGCCAGCAGGCAGCGGCCTTCCTCCTACGAGCAGTACTTC. This gives the protein CASRQRPSSYEQYF. The chain has TRBV3-1 (or the pseudogene TRBV3-2) and TRBJ2-7, with TRBD2 as a possible D gene (5 bases). CDR1 LGHDT and CDR2 YNNKEL come from the germline V gene (reference sequence). This CDR3 contains 14 residues. Trimming stripped 6 bases from V and 0 bases from J, with 12 bases between.

CDR3 sequence (DNA): TGCGCCAGCAGCATTGCCGGGACAGGTTCTGCTGACACCATATATTTT. This gives the protein CASSIAGTGSADTIYF. This chain links TRBV5-1 with TRBJ1-3; 8 bases fit TRBD1. The germline V gene has CDR1 SGHRS and CDR2 YFSETQ. The CDR3 sequence is 16 residues long. J was trimmed by 8 bases and V by 4 bases; bases with no gene match: 14.

The CDR3 reads CASSVDRDTEAFF. In DNA, the CDR3 is TGTGCCAGCAGCGTAGACCGGGACACTGAAGCTTTCTTT. The V call is TRBV9, the J call TRBJ1-1, with D unresolved. The CDR3 has 13 residues. The V gene lost 0 bases and the J gene lost 3 bases, with 6 bases spanning the gap. Per germline, CDR1 SGDLS and CDR2 YYNGEE.

This clone was observed a single time. The chain joins TRBV4-1 to TRBJ1-5; 10 bases are a match to TRBD1. Germline CDR1 is MGHRA and CDR2 is YSYEKL. There are 17 residues in the CDR3. Trimming removed 1 base from V and 2 bases from J; junction bases left unmatched: 5. The CDR3 bases are TGCGCCAGCAGCCAAGGCCGACAGGGGGCGCGCAATCAGCCCCAGCATTTT. Its protein product is CASSQGRQGARNQPQHF.

The V call is TRBV7-2, the J call TRBJ2-1, with 8 bases matching TRBD2. V gave up 4 bases and J gave up 10 bases; unmatched junction bases: 15. The CDR3 is 16 residues long. The germline V gene has CDR1 SGHTA and CDR2 FQGNSA. The CDR3 reads CASSYAVLAGGQEQFF. For the CDR3, the DNA is TGTGCCAGCAGCTACGCCGTCCTTGCGGGAGGTCAGGAGCAGTTCTTC.

The chain recombines TRBV27 with TRBJ2-5, with 8 bases matching TRBD2. Germline V gene sequence: CDR1 MNHEY, CDR2 SMNVEV (reference sequence). This CDR3 comprises 16 residues. V lost 5 bases to trimming and J lost 3 bases; unmatched junction nucleotides: 11. CDR3 in amino acids: CASSTGGMLLKETQYF. In DNA form, the CDR3 reads TGTGCCAGCAGTACGGGGGGGATGTTGCTAAAAGAGACCCAGTACTTC.

Here the CDR3 reads CASGLGGDTEAFF. CDR3 in DNA: TGTGCTAGTGGTTTGGGGGGGGACACTGAAGCTTTCTTT. V is TRBV12-5 and J is TRBJ1-1, with a possible D match to TRBD1 (5 bases). The V and J ends lost 1 base and 3 bases respectively, with 6 bases between them. CDR3 size: 13 residues. Per germline, CDR1 LGHNT and CDR2 FRNRAP. Together with reference TRBV12-5 and TRBJ1-1, the CDR3 gives the full variable domain: DARVTQTPRHKVTEMGQEVTMRCQPILGHNTVFWYRQTMMQGLELLAYFRNRAPLDDSGMPKDRFSAEMPDATLATLKIQPSEPRDSAVYFCASGLGGDTEAFFGQGTRLTVV.

The rearrangement links TRBV20-1 to TRBJ2-2, with unresolved D. There are 11 residues in the CDR3. The germline gives CDR1 DFQATT, CDR2 SNEGSKA (reference sequence). V lost 3 bases, J lost 7 bases, and 6 bases lay in between. The DNA for the CDR3 is TGCAGTGCTAGTAGAGGCGGGGAGCTGTTTTTT. This gives the protein CSASRGGELFF.

The V call is TRBV6-5, the J call TRBJ1-4; the match to TRBD1 covers 7 bases. Germline V CDR1 and CDR2: MNHEY, SVGAGI. V shed 6 bases, J shed 6 bases, and the junction held 7 bases outside the gene matches. The CDR3 runs to 14 residues. The CDR3 spells CASRTTGTYEKLFF. The CDR3 coding sequence is TGTGCCAGCAGAACGACAGGGACTTATGAAAAACTGTTTTTT.

The chain joins TRBV5-4 to TRBJ2-7, with 7 bases that match TRBD1. V shed 4 bases, J shed 0 bases, and the junction held 7 bases outside the gene matches. The CDR3 loop spans 15 amino acids. Germline V gene lookup returns CDR1 SGHNT and CDR2 YYREEE (reference sequence). The CDR3 protein is CASSPQDRSSYEQYF. CDR3 bases: TGTGCCAGCAGCCCCCAGGACAGGAGCTCCTACGAGCAGTACTTC.

This clone is a singleton in its sample. The V gene is TRBV12-3 or TRBV12-4, the J gene TRBJ1-2, with D hard to call. Trimming shortened V by 3 bases and J by 4 bases, and 9 bases separated the two germline ends. The CDR3 totals 13 residues. CDR3 DNA sequence: TGTGCCAGCAGTTTGGACTCCATCTATGGCTACACCTTC. Its protein product is CASSLDSIYGYTF.

This clone came up once. CDR3 DNA: TGTGCCAGCAGGGACGACAGGGGAACTAATGAAAAACTGTTTTTT. Translating gives CASRDDRGTNEKLFF. The chain employs TRBV28 and TRBJ1-4; 8 bases line up with TRBD1. The CDR3 length is 15 residues. After removal of 6 bases from V and 1 base from J, the junction contained 4 bases not matched to a gene. The V gene's germline CDR1 is MDHEN and CDR2 SYDVKM.

The V and J genes are TRBV2 and TRBJ2-5; 10 bases fit TRBD2. The CDR3 is 15 amino acids. Looked up from germline, CDR1 is SNHLY and CDR2 is FYNNEI. V gave up 7 bases and J gave up 4 bases; unmatched junction bases: 9. This chain's CDR3 is CASNIAGGLGETQYF. DNA for the CDR3: TGTGCCAGCAATATAGCGGGAGGCCTTGGAGAGACCCAGTACTTC.

The chain combines TRBV5-1 with TRBJ2-1; 8 bases map to TRBD2. The CDR3 sequence is 18 residues long. From germline, CDR1 is SGHRS and CDR2 YFSETQ. J lost 1 base, V lost 5 bases, and 14 bases had no gene match. The CDR3 reads CASSLRGAGVSSYNEQFF. CDR3 bases: TGCGCCAGCAGTTTAAGGGGAGCGGGAGTCTCGTCCTACAATGAGCAGTTCTTC.

This chain joins TRBV5-1 and TRBJ2-7; D is unclear. The V end lost 2 bases, the J end lost 0 bases, and 6 bases lay between the germline ends. The CDR3 totals 13 residues. Per germline, CDR1 SGHRS and CDR2 YFSETQ. The CDR3 protein is CASSFGFSYEQYF. The CDR3 DNA reads as TGCGCCAGCAGCTTTGGCTTCTCCTACGAGCAGTACTTC.

The genes are TRBV6-1 and TRBJ1-6; tentatively, D is TRBD1 (5 bases). This CDR3 is 13 amino acids long. V was clipped by 0 bases and J by 9 bases, with 6 bases between them. Germline values: CDR1 MNHNS, CDR2 SASEGT. The CDR3 loop is CASSEARGSPLHF. The CDR3 DNA reads as TGTGCCAGCAGTGAAGCAAGGGGTTCACCCCTCCACTTT.